This TCR beta chain derives from a study of T cell responses to AZD1222 COVID-19 vaccine. Study-wide background: Samples with a second dose at about 4 or about 12 weeks were pooled together.

This clone has only a few counts. Data came from immunoSEQ multiplex PCR; TCRdb stores just in-frame clones and leaves some out. The table lists approximately 120,000 clones, about nine tenths of them singletons. Per the germline V gene, CDR1 is SGHNT and CDR2 is YYREEE (reference sequence). CDR3 size: 15 residues. Trimming left V 0 bases short and J 3 bases short, with 10 bases between. The chain employs TRBV5-4 and TRBJ2-1; tentatively, D is TRBD1 or TRBD2 (6 bases each). The clonotype originates from an adult in good health. Sequenced material: peripheral blood, taken on day 0 of AZD1222 vaccination. CDR3 nucleotides: TGTGCCAGCAGCTTGGAGGGGGGAGGCTACAATGAGCAGTTCTTC. It specifies CASSLEGGGYNEQFF.